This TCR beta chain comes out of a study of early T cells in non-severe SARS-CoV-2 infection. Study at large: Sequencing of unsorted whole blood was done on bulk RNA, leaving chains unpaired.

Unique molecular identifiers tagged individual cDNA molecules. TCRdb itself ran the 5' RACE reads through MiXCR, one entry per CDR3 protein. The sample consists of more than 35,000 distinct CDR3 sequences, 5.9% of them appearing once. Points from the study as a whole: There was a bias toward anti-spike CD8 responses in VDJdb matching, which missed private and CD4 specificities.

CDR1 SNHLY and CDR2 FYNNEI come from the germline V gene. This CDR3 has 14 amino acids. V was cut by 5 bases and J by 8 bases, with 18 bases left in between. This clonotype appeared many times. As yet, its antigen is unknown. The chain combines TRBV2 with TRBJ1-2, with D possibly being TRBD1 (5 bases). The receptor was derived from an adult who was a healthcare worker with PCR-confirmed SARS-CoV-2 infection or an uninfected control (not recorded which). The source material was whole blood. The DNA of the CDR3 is TGTGCCAGCAGTCCTACCAACGACGGGGGAGGCTACACCTTC. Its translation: CASSPTNDGGGYTF.